The 8 T cell receptor beta chains below come from one sample, sequenced in a study of graft-versus-host responses after intestinal transplantation. These receptors have no identified antigens. Profiling relied on immunoSEQ multiplex PCR, and the TCRdb table lists in-frame clones only, not all of them. The profile shows about 130,000 clones, around 90% of them singletons. The input for sequencing was unstimulated CD4+ T cells sorted from spleen or lymph node cells, taken before intestinal transplant. The receptors originated from a human donor who received an intestinal transplant.

The V call is TRBV19, the J call TRBJ2-6; 8 nucleotides line up with TRBD1. V lost 0 bases to trimming and J lost 3 bases; unmatched junction nucleotides: 4. Germline V lookup: CDR1 LNHDA, CDR2 SQIVND (reference sequence). The CDR3 is 17 residues long. Here the CDR3 reads CASSIESGGGGANVLTF. In DNA, the CDR3 is TGTGCCAGTAGTATAGAATCAGGGGGCGGTGGGGCCAACGTCCTGACTTTC.

V and J are TRBV5-1 and TRBJ2-1; 7 positions agree with TRBD2. Germline trimming cut 4 bases from V and 5 bases from J; bases unmatched to any gene: 9. The germline V gene has CDR1 SGHRS and CDR2 YFSETQ. There are 15 residues in the CDR3. CDR3 DNA: TGCGCCAGCAGCCTCCGGCTAGCGGCTCACAATGAGCAGTTCTTC. Its translation: CASSLRLAAHNEQFF.

The chain combines TRBV25-1 with TRBJ1-5; TRBD1 matches 10 bases. Per germline, CDR1 MGHDK and CDR2 SYGVNS. Trimming took 3 bases from V and 6 from J; bases not matched to a gene: 2. This CDR3 region has 14 residues. The CDR3 DNA reads as TGTGCCAGCAGTGAGGACAGGGGGTTTCAGCCCCAGCATTTT. Protein sequence: CASSEDRGFQPQHF.

V and J are TRBV28 and TRBJ1-3; the D is unclear. Trimming removed 5 bases at V and 4 bases at J, with 24 bases between. The CDR3 covers 18 residues. CDR1 is MDHEN and CDR2 is SYDVKM in the germline V gene. The CDR3 protein is CASSAWIGPSQTGNTIYF. DNA for the CDR3: TGTGCCAGCAGTGCGTGGATAGGTCCAAGTCAGACGGGAAACACCATATATTTT.

This chain uses TRBV9 with TRBJ1-1; D gene uncertain. The CDR3 covers 13 residues. The germline V gene encodes CDR1 SGDLS and CDR2 YYNGEE. V was shortened by 0 bases and J by 8 bases, with 11 bases between the two germline ends. The CDR3 loop reads CASSVAPDSEAFF. The CDR3 bases are TGTGCCAGCAGCGTAGCCCCGGACTCGGAAGCTTTCTTT. Combining the CDR3 with reference TRBV9 and TRBJ1-1 gives the whole variable domain DSGVTQTPKHLITATGQRVTLRCSPRSGDLSVYWYQQSLDQGLQFLIQYYNGEERAKGNILERFSAQQFPDLHSELNLSSLELGDSALYFCASSVAPDSEAFFGQGTRLTVV.

This sequence joins TRBV11-3 and TRBJ2-7, with TRBD1 matching over 9 bases. V lost 1 base to trimming and J lost 1 base; unmatched junction nucleotides: 2. The CDR3 is 15 amino acids. Germline CDR1 reads SGHNT; CDR2 reads YENEEA. In DNA, the CDR3 is TGTGCCAGCAGCTTAGGACAGGGGGAGTCCTACGAGCAGTACTTC. Translated: CASSLGQGESYEQYF.

The chain carries TRBV30 and TRBJ2-4; D not certain. In germline, CDR1 is GTSNPN, CDR2 SVGIG (reference sequence). The CDR3 length is 14 residues. V was clipped by 2 bases and J by 4 bases, with 12 bases between them. CDR3 loop: CAWSTEDGKNIQYF. CDR3 DNA sequence: TGTGCCTGGAGTACAGAGGATGGGAAAAACATTCAGTACTTC.

The V gene is TRBV5-1, the J gene TRBJ2-5, with TRBD1 identical over 8 bases. Per germline, CDR1 SGHRS and CDR2 YFSETQ. The CDR3 contains 14 residues. The junction had 4 bases not matched to a gene; V was cut back by 4 bases and J by 2 bases. The CDR3 protein is CASSAGQGQETQYF. The DNA for the CDR3 is TGCGCCAGCAGCGCCGGACAGGGACAAGAGACCCAGTACTTC.